This TCR beta chain stems from a study of T-cell memory formation after mild COVID-19. Background on the study: Largely, TCR clusters stayed within a single donor.

The V and J ends lost 6 bases and 3 bases respectively, with 11 bases between them. Germline V gene data show CDR1 as MNHEY and CDR2 as SVGAGI. The CDR3 spans 13 residues. The 5'RACE method, run with constant-segment primers, produced TCR alpha and TCR beta cDNA libraries (carrying sample barcodes and UMIs). TCRdb reprocessed the 5' RACE reads via MiXCR and lists one record per CDR3 protein. The data show under 300,000 distinct CDR3 sequences, 8.5% to 9.5% seen once. Sequencing was carried out using PBMCs or a T cell subset sorted from them (not recorded which). The genes are TRBV6-5 and TRBJ2-5, with TRBD2 as a possible D gene (6 bases). This clonotype was sampled from a man younger than 35 who had mild COVID-19 (a few samples of this study predate the infection). Cell type and time point are not known. Written as DNA, the CDR3 is TGTGCCAGCAGCCACCGGGAGAAAGAGACCCAGTACTTC. Amino acids: CASSHREKETQYF.